These 31 T cell receptor beta chains were all obtained from the same sample, sequenced in a study of siplizumab effects on memory and regulatory T cells. The repertoire was sequenced with immunoSEQ multiplex PCR; TCRdb's copy has only in-frame clones and lacks some. The sample lists tens of thousands of clones, roughly 90% occurring once. The sample taken for sequencing was naive CD4+ T cells sorted from blood. The receptors were sampled from a human donor in good health.

This clone turned up a few times. The rearrangement joins TRBV30 to TRBJ1-5; a weak D match, TRBD1 (5 bases). The V end lost 0 bases, the J end lost 4 bases, and 10 bases lay between the germline ends. CDR3 length equals 14 residues. CDR1 and CDR2 (germline): GTSNPN, SVGIG (reference sequence). This chain's CDR3 is CAWSVGRVNQPQHF. In nucleotides, the CDR3 is TGTGCCTGGAGTGTGGGCAGGGTGAATCAGCCCCAGCATTTT.

The V call is TRBV29-1, the J call TRBJ2-2, with 7 bases lining up with TRBD2. V trimming: 7 bases; J trimming: 5 bases; junction bases outside the gene matches: 1. The CDR3 has 11 residues. Germline V gives CDR1 SQVTM, CDR2 ANQGSEA. The CDR3 bases are TGCAGCGCGGGAGGAACCGGGGAGCTGTTTTTT. This sequence encodes CSAGGTGELFF.

This clone appeared a few times. The V call is TRBV7-9, the J call TRBJ1-2, with 7 bases matching TRBD1. V was clipped by 8 bases and J by 4 bases; unmatched bases: 10. CDR1 SEHNR and CDR2 FQNEAQ come from the germline V gene (reference sequence). This CDR3 spans 14 amino acids. DNA of the CDR3: TGTGCCAGCCCCAGGGACAGTGTGGGCTATGGCTACACCTTC. This translates into CASPRDSVGYGYTF.

The chain joins TRBV2 to TRBJ2-1; D is possibly TRBD1 or TRBD2 (5 bases each). Trimming left V 6 bases short and J 9 bases short, with 6 bases between. CDR1 is SNHLY and CDR2 is FYNNEI in the germline V gene. This CDR3 is 10 amino acids long. The CDR3 protein is CASRGREQFF. The CDR3 DNA follows: TGTGCCAGCAGGGGACGTGAGCAGTTCTTC.

The V gene is TRBV6-1, the J gene TRBJ1-1, with TRBD1 matching over 8 bases. The CDR3 is made up of 13 amino acids. The germline V gene encodes CDR1 MNHNS and CDR2 SASEGT. The J segment lost 4 bases and the V segment lost 6 bases, leaving 4 bases of the junction unmatched. For the CDR3, the DNA is TGTGCCAGCAGCTTCACAGGGGGCACTGAAGCTTTCTTT. This codes for CASSFTGGTEAFF.

The DNA for the CDR3 is TGTGCCAGCAGCTTGGGGAAGCGGGAGGAAGGGGAGACCCAGTACTTC. Protein product: CASSLGKREEGETQYF. The chain is built from TRBV5-8 and TRBJ2-5; 9 nucleotides agree with TRBD2. Germline assignment: CDR1 SGHTS and CDR2 YDEGEE. The trim removed 0 bases at V and 5 bases at J, leaving 8 bases unmatched. The CDR3 covers 16 residues. Based on the CDR3 plus reference TRBV5-8 and TRBJ2-5, the full variable domain is EAGVTQSPTHLIKTRGQQATLRCSPISGHTSVYWYQQALGLGLQFLLWYDEGEERNRGNFPPRFSGRQFPNYSSELNVNALELEDSALYLCASSLGKREEGETQYFGPGTRLLVL.

The chain employs TRBV19 and TRBJ1-3; D is uncertain. CDR3 length equals 13 residues. CDR1 and CDR2 from the germline V gene are LNHDA and SQIVND (reference sequence). Trimming removed 3 bases at V and 5 bases at J, with 8 bases between. CDR3 residues: CASSIQERNTIYF. CDR3 DNA sequence: TGTGCCAGTAGTATCCAGGAACGAAACACCATATATTTT.

V is TRBV5-1 and J is TRBJ2-2; 9 nucleotides match TRBD1. Per germline, CDR1 SGHRS and CDR2 YFSETQ. The V segment lost 4 bases and the J segment 6 bases; nucleotides outside the gene matches: 10. The CDR3 covers 16 residues. The CDR3 nucleotides are TGCGCCAGCAGCACTCCGGGACAGGGCGGTCCCGGGGAGCTGTTTTTT. This encodes CASSTPGQGGPGELFF.

The chain employs TRBV16 and TRBJ1-3; TRBD1 might be the D (6 bases). V was clipped by 4 bases and J by 4 bases, with 11 bases between them. The CDR3 has 14 amino acids. Germline CDR1 is KGHSY and CDR2 is FQNENV. As DNA, the CDR3 is TGTGCCAGCAGCCGTCCCGGGACAGGAAACACCATATATTTT. Its translation: CASSRPGTGNTIYF.

This clone was counted a single time. Relative to the germline gene, one junction end is altered; a read error may explain this. The V gene is TRBV6-1, the J gene TRBJ1-6; tentatively, D is TRBD1 (5 bases). Germline assignment: CDR1 MNHNS and CDR2 SASEGT. The CDR3 has 13 residues. The CDR3 spells CASSEGTFSPLHF. The CDR3 coding sequence is TGTGCCAGCAGCGAAGGGACTTTTTCACCCCTCCACTTT.

The chain links TRBV4-2 to TRBJ2-7, with unresolved D. CDR1 is LGHNA, CDR2 YNFKEQ, per germline. The length of the CDR3 is 14 residues. Trimming removed 0 bases at V and 3 bases at J, with 9 bases between. This CDR3 is CASSQDKQIYEQYF. DNA of the CDR3: TGTGCCAGCAGCCAAGATAAACAAATCTACGAGCAGTACTTC.

V usage is TRBV30 and J usage is TRBJ1-5; 7 bases fit TRBD1. With V trimmed by 1 base and J by 6 bases, 6 bases remained unmatched. The CDR3 loop spans 14 amino acids. The germline gives CDR1 GTSNPN, CDR2 SVGIG (reference sequence). For the CDR3, the DNA is TGTGCCTGGAGTGACGCAGGGGGATTTCAGCCCCAGCATTTT. Its protein product is CAWSDAGGFQPQHF.

This clone was counted a single time. The chain joins TRBV25-1 to TRBJ2-7; D is possibly TRBD2 (5 bases). The CDR3 sequence is 15 residues long. V was shortened by 1 base and J by 3 bases, with 13 bases between the two germline ends. The germline V gene has CDR1 MGHDK and CDR2 SYGVNS. CDR3 in DNA: TGTGCCAGCAGTGAATTGCGCGGGCGGCTCTACGAGCAGTACTTC. It codes for CASSELRGRLYEQYF.

The rearrangement joins TRBV11-3 to TRBJ2-7; 9 bases line up with TRBD1. CDR3 size: 13 residues. Germline-derived CDR1 and CDR2 are SGHNT and YENEEA. V trimming: 5 bases; J trimming: 2 bases; junction bases outside the gene matches: 1. CDR3 DNA: TGTGCCAGCAGCAGGACAGGGGCCTACGAGCAGTACTTC. This encodes CASSRTGAYEQYF.

The J gene is TRBJ1-6, the V gene TRBV5-4; 9 bases line up with TRBD1. Germline V gene data show CDR1 as SGHNT and CDR2 as YYREEE (reference sequence). With V trimmed by 4 bases and J by 7 bases, 9 bases remained unmatched. The CDR3 sequence is 16 residues long. The CDR3 is CASSPHLTGGNSPLHF. The CDR3 nucleotides read TGTGCCAGCAGCCCACATTTGACAGGGGGAAATTCACCCCTCCACTTT.

This rearrangement joins TRBV11-2 to TRBJ1-2; no definite D call. The V end lost 0 bases, the J end lost 7 bases, and 6 bases lay between the germline ends. Germline V CDR1 and CDR2: SGHAT, FQNNGV. The CDR3 loop spans 12 amino acids. CDR3 protein: CASSLDRGGYTF. DNA of the CDR3: TGTGCCAGCAGCTTAGATCGGGGTGGCTACACCTTC.

This rearrangement joins TRBV2 to TRBJ1-4, with no clear D. The length of the CDR3 is 13 residues. V dropped 4 bases and J dropped 7 bases, with 10 bases sitting between them. Germline loops: CDR1 SNHLY, CDR2 FYNNEI. CDR3 in amino acids: CASSGSWSEKLFF. In DNA form, the CDR3 reads TGTGCCAGCAGTGGATCATGGAGTGAAAAACTGTTTTTT.

This clone was recorded a few times. The rearrangement links TRBV2 to TRBJ1-3; D possibly corresponds to TRBD1 (5 bases). Trimming removed 10 bases at V and 1 base at J, with 11 bases between. The germline gives CDR1 SNHLY, CDR2 FYNNEI. The CDR3 length is 13 residues. The CDR3 bases are TGTGCCATCTTACAGGAATCTGGAAACACCATATATTTT. Translated: CAILQESGNTIYF.

The rearrangement links TRBV15 to TRBJ2-1, with D possibly being TRBD1 (6 bases). Trimming took off 0 bases at V and 7 bases at J, with 16 bases between the two ends. Germline V gene lookup returns CDR1 LNHNV and CDR2 YYDKDF (reference sequence). CDR3 length: 16 residues. The CDR3 protein is CATSRESGGFKNEQFF. The CDR3 coding sequence is TGTGCCACCAGCAGAGAAAGTGGGGGCTTTAAAAATGAGCAGTTCTTC. The full variable domain, rest sourced from reference TRBV15 and TRBJ2-1, is DAMVIQNPRYQVTQFGKPVTLSCSQTLNHNVMYWYQQKSSQAPKLLFHYYDKDFNNEADTPDNFQSRRPNTSFCFLDIRSPGLGDTAMYLCATSRESGGFKNEQFFGPGTRLTVL.

This chain uses TRBV4-1 with TRBJ1-2; TRBD1 is a possible D gene (6 bases). V was pared by 4 bases and J by 8 bases, with 20 bases between. The CDR3 totals 15 residues. The germline V gene has CDR1 MGHRA and CDR2 YSYEKL. The CDR3 DNA reads TGCGCCAGCAGCCTGACTAACTCGGGGGCTACAGGCTACACCTTC. Translated: CASSLTNSGATGYTF.

The chain employs TRBV7-4 and TRBJ2-1; 11 bases align to TRBD2. CDR3 length equals 22 residues. Germline CDR1 reads SGHVT; CDR2 reads SQSDAQ. The J segment lost 0 bases and the V segment lost 3 bases, leaving 19 bases of the junction unmatched. The DNA for the CDR3 is TGTGCCAGCAGCTTTTACTTAACTAGCGGGGGTAAGCCGGCAAGCTCCTACAATGAGCAGTTCTTC. Its protein is CASSFYLTSGGKPASSYNEQFF.

This rearrangement joins TRBV6-7 to TRBJ2-7; no clear D. TRBV6-7 is an open reading frame, and its role is uncertain. With 2 bases removed from V and 3 bases from J, the gap between germline ends came to 5 bases. The CDR3 is made up of 12 amino acids. CDR3 coding DNA: TGTGCCAGCAGTTACAAGGGCTACGAGCAGTACTTC. Residues: CASSYKGYEQYF.

This clone was detected once. The genes are TRBV6-5 and TRBJ2-5; no reliable D call. The V end was cut by 5 bases, the J end by 5 bases, with 6 bases between. CDR1 and CDR2 (germline): MNHEY, SVGAGI. This CDR3 region has 11 residues. The CDR3 spells CASSTRETQYF. The CDR3 bases are TGTGCCAGCAGTACCAGGGAGACCCAGTACTTC.

The J gene is TRBJ2-3, the V gene TRBV4-1; 7 bases agree with TRBD1. The CDR3 runs to 17 residues. The germline V gene encodes CDR1 MGHRA and CDR2 YSYEKL. The J segment lost 1 base and the V segment lost 4 bases, leaving 11 bases of the junction unmatched. The DNA for the CDR3 is TGCGCCAGCAGCCTATCACGGACAGGCCAGGGCACAGATACGCAGTATTTT. This sequence encodes CASSLSRTGQGTDTQYF.

The J gene is TRBJ1-1, the V gene TRBV7-2; D may be TRBD1 (5 bases). V was trimmed by 2 bases and J by 6 bases, leaving 22 bases between them. The germline gives CDR1 SGHTA, CDR2 FQGNSA. The CDR3 runs 17 residues. In DNA form, the CDR3 reads TGTGCCAGCAGCTTATTTTTTCGGTCGAGGGGAAACGCTGAAGCTTTCTTT. Translating gives CASSLFFRSRGNAEAFF.

V is TRBV6-5 and J is TRBJ2-7, with D possibly being TRBD1 (6 bases). CDR1 is MNHEY and CDR2 is SVGAGI in the germline V gene. The V end was cut by 5 bases, the J end by 1 base, with 12 bases between. The CDR3 is 14 amino acids. In DNA, the CDR3 is TGTGCCAGCAGTACTAACAGGGTATCCTACGAGCAGTACTTC. Its translation: CASSTNRVSYEQYF.

In its sample, this clone was seen once. The J gene is TRBJ2-1, the V gene TRBV5-4, with D possibly matching TRBD1 (6 bases). Germline assignment: CDR1 SGHNT and CDR2 YYREEE (reference sequence). The CDR3 runs 15 residues. V was trimmed by 4 bases and J by 10 bases, leaving 21 bases between them. CDR3 amino acids: CASSPKQRDISEQFF. The CDR3 coding sequence is TGTGCCAGCAGCCCTAAACAACGGGACATCTCCGAGCAGTTCTTC.

The rearrangement joins TRBV5-8 to TRBJ2-1; D is unresolved. Germline V CDR1 and CDR2: SGHTS, YDEGEE. The CDR3 extends over 12 amino acids. Trimming took off 4 bases at V and 4 bases at J, with 6 bases between the two ends. The CDR3: CASSRLYNEQFF. The CDR3 DNA sequence: TGTGCCAGCAGCCGCCTATACAATGAGCAGTTCTTC.

The chain couples TRBV18 to TRBJ1-2; TRBD1 matches 7 bases. The germline V gene has CDR1 KGHSH and CDR2 LQKENI. This CDR3 has 15 residues. V dropped 2 bases and J dropped 7; count of bases not matched to a gene: 10. CDR3 DNA: TGTGCCAGCTCACCAGAAAGTCAGGGGGTTGGTGGCTACACCTTC. It yields the protein CASSPESQGVGGYTF.

V and J are TRBV7-9 and TRBJ1-4, with 9 bases that match TRBD1. Germline V gene lookup returns CDR1 SEHNR and CDR2 FQNEAQ (reference sequence). J lost 6 bases, V lost 4 bases, and 6 bases had no gene match. The CDR3 is 15 amino acids. The CDR3 DNA reads TGTGCCAGCAGCTACACCGGGACAGGGTATGAAAAACTGTTTTTT. This codes for CASSYTGTGYEKLFF.

This clone was recorded only once. The J gene is TRBJ1-1, the V gene TRBV5-1; D unclear. Germline V gives CDR1 SGHRS, CDR2 YFSETQ. V lost 2 bases and J 0 bases, leaving 5 bases between the germline ends. This CDR3 is 13 amino acids long. CDR3 in DNA: TGCGCCAGCAGCTTTCAGGTGAACACTGAAGCTTTCTTT. Translated: CASSFQVNTEAFF.